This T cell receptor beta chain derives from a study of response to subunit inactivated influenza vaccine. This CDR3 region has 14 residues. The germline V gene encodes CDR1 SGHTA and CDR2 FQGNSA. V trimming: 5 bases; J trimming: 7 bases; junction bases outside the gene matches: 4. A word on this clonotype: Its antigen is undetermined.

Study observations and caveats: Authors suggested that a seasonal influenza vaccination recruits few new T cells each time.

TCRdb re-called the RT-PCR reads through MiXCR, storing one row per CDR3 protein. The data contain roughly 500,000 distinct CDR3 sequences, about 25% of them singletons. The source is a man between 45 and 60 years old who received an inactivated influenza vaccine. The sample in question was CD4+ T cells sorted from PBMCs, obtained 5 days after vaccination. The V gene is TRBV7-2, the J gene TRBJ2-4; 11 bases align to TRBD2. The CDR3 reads CASSEGLAANIQYF. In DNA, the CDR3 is TGTGCCAGCAGCGAGGGACTAGCGGCCAACATTCAGTACTTC. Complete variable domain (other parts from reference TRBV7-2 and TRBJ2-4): GAGVSQSPSNKVTEKGKDVELRCDPISGHTALYWYRQSLGQGLEFLIYFQGNSAPDKSGLPSDRFSAERTGGSVSTLTIQRTQQEDSAVYLCASSEGLAANIQYFGAGTRLSVL.